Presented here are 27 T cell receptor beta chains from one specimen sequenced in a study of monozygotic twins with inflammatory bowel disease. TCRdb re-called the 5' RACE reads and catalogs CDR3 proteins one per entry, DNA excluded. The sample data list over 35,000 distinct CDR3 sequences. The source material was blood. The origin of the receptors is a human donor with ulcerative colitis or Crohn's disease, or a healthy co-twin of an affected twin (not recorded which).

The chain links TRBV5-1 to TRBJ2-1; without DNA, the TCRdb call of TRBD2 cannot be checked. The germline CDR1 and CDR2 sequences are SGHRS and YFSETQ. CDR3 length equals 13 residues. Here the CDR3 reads CASSKGTANEQFF. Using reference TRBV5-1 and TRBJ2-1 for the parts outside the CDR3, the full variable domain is KAGVTQTPRYLIKTRGQQVTLSCSPISGHRSVSWYQQTPGQGLQFLFEYFSETQRNKGNFPGRFSGRQFSNSRSEMNVSTLELGDSALYLCASSKGTANEQFFGPGTRLTVL.

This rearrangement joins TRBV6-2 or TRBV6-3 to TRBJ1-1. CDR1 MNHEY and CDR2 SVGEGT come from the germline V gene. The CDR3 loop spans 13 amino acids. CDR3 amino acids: CASSRQENTEAFF.

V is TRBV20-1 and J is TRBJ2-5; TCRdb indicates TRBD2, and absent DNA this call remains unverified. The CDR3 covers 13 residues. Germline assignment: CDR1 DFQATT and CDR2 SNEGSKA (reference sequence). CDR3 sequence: CSVDRARQETQYF.

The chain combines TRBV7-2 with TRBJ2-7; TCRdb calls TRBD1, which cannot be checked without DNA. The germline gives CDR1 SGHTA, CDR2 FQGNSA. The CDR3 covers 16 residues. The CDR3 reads CASSTDGTGAWGEQYF.

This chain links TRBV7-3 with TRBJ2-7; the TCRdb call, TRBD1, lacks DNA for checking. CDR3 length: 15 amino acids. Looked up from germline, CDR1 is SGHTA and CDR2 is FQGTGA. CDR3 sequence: CASSSPGTGDYEQYF.

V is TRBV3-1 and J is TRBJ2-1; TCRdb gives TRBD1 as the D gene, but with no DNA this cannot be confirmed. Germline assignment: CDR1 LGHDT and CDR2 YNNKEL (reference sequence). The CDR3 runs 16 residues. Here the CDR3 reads CASSQVGTGVGNEQFF.

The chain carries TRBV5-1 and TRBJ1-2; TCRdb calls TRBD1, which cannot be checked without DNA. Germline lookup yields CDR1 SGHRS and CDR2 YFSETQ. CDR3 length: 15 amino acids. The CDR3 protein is CASSLGEAGKPGYTF. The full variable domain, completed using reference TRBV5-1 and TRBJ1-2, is KAGVTQTPRYLIKTRGQQVTLSCSPISGHRSVSWYQQTPGQGLQFLFEYFSETQRNKGNFPGRFSGRQFSNSRSEMNVSTLELGDSALYLCASSLGEAGKPGYTFGSGTRLTVV.

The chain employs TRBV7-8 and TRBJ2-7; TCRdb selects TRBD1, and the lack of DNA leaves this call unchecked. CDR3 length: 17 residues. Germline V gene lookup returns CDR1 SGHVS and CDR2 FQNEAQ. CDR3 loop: CASSLALATESSYEQYF.

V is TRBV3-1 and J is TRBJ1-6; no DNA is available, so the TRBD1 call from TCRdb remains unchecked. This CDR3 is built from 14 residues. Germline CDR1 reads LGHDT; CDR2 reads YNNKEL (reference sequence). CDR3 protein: CASSRQLYNSPLHF.

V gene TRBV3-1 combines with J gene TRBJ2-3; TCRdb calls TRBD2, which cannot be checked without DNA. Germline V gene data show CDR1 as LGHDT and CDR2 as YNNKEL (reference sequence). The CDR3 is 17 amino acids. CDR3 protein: CASSQDRGLALGDTQYF.

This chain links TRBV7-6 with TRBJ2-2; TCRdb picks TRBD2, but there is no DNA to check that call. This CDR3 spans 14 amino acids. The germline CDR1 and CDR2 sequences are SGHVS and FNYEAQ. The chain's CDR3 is CASGRGENTGELFF.

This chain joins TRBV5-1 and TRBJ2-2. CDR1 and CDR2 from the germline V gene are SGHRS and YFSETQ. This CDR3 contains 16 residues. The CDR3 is CASSLVAAANTGELFF.

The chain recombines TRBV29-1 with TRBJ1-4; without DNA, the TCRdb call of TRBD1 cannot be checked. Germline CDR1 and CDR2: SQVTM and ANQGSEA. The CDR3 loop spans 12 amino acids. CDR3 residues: CSVRQGNEKLFF.

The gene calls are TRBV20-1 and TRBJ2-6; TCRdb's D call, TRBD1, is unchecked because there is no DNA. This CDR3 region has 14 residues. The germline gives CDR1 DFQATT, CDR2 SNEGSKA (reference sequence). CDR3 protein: CSARRWGTSNVLTF.

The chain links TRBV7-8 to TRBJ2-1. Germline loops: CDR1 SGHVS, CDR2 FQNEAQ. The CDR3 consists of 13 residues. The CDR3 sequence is CASSQSPYNEQFF.

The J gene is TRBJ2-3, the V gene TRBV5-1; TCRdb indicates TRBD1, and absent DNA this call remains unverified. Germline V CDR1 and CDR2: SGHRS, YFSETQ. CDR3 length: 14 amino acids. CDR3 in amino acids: CASSLVPGSDTQYF.

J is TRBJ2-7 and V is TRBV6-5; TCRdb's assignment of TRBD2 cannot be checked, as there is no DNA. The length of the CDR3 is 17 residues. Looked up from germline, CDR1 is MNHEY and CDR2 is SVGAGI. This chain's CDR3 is CASSYVSSGFGRHEQYF.

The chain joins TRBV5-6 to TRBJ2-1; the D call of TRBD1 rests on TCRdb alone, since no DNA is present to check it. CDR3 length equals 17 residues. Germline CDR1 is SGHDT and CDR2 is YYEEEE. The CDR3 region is CASSIRVSANSYNEQFF.

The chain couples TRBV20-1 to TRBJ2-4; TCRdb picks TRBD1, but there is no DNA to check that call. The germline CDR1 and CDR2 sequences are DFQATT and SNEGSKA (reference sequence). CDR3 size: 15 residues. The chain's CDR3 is CSASGTGKSWNIQYF.

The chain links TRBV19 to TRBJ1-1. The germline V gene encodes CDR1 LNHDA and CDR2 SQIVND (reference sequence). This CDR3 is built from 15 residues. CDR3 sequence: CASSSALQGSTEAFF.

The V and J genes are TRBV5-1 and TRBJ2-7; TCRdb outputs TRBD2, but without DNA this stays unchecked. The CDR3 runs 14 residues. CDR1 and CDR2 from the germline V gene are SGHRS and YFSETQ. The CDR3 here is CASRTSGTSYEQYF.

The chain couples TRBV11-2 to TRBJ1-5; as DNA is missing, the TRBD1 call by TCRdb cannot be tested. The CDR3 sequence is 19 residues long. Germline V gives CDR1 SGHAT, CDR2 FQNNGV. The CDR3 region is CASSLGTGFFYSGNQPQHF.

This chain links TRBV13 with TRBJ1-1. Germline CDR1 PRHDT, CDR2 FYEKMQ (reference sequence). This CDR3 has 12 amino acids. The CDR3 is CASSLTETEAFF.

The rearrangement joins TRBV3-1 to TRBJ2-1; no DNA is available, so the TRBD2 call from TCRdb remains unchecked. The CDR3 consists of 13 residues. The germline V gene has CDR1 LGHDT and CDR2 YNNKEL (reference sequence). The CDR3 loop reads CASSQGSATTRFF.

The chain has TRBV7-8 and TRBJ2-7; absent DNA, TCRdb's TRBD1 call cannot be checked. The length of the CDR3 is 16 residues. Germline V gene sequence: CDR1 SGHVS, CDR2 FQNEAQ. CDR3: CASSSLRGDRAYEQYF.

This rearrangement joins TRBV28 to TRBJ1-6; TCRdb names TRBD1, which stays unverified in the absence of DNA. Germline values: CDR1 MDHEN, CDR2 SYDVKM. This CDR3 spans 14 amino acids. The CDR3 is CASRVFQGNSPLHF.

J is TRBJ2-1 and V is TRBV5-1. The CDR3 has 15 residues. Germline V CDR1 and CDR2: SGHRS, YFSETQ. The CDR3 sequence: CASSLAGKDGNEQFF.